This is a list of T cell receptor beta chains from one sample in a study of blood T cell repertoires in COVID-19. The assay was immunoSEQ multiplex PCR, and TCRdb's table has in-frame clones only and misses some. The repertoire holds roughly 350,000 clones, with 75% to 90% as singletons. The sample taken for sequencing was peripheral blood. Receptor source: a woman aged 45-59 years with COVID-19, enrolled during active disease. CDR3s include the opening cysteine and the closing phenylalanine or tryptophan. D genes are given only for firm matches. Part of the rows lack a size; the others show once, few, many or a class for expanded clones.

J gene: TRBJ2-3; clone size: .; V gene: TRBV2; D gene: TRBD1; CDR3 DNA: TGTGCCGGCAACCGACAGGGGGTGTACACAGATACGCAGTATTTT; CDR3 protein: CAGNRQGVYTDTQYF
J gene: TRBJ2-5; clone size: .; V gene: TRBV6-1; D gene: TRBD2; CDR3 DNA: TGTGCCAGCAGTGAATACCTTAGCGGGAGATCTGAGACCCAGTACTTC; CDR3 protein: CASSEYLSGRSETQYF
J gene: TRBJ1-2; clone size: .; V gene: TRBV19; D gene: .; CDR3 DNA: TGTGCCAGTAGTATAGCCGGAACAGGGTCCGGCTATGGCTACACCTTC; CDR3 protein: CASSIAGTGSGYGYTF
J gene: TRBJ2-6; clone size: .; V gene: TRBV9; D gene: .; CDR3 DNA: TGTGCCAGCAGCGTATTCACTGGGGCCAACGTCCTGACTTTC; CDR3 protein: CASSVFTGANVLTF
J gene: TRBJ2-7; clone size: .; V gene: TRBV5-1; D gene: TRBD2; CDR3 DNA: TGCGCCAGCAGGATCGGTAGCGGGAGGTCTCAAGAGCAGTACTTC; CDR3 protein: CASRIGSGRSQEQYF
J gene: TRBJ2-7; clone size: once; V gene: TRBV11-2; D gene: TRBD1; CDR3 DNA: TGTGCCAGCAGCTTAGTAGTCTTCCGGACAGGGAACTCCTACGAGCAGTACTTC; CDR3 protein: CASSLVVFRTGNSYEQYF
J gene: TRBJ1-4; clone size: .; V gene: TRBV30; D gene: TRBD1; CDR3 DNA: TGTGCCTGGGGACAGGGGCCTAATGAAAAACTGTTTTTT; CDR3 protein: CAWGQGPNEKLFF
J gene: TRBJ1-4; clone size: .; V gene: TRBV19; D gene: .; CDR3 DNA: TGTGCCAGCCAGGTGGGAACTAATGAAAAACTGTTTTTT; CDR3 protein: CASQVGTNEKLFF
J gene: TRBJ2-7; clone size: once; V gene: TRBV5-1; D gene: TRBD2; CDR3 DNA: TGCGCCAGCAGCTTGGCGGCTAGCGGGAAATACGAGCAGTACTTC; CDR3 protein: CASSLAASGKYEQYF
J gene: TRBJ1-2; clone size: .; V gene: TRBV30; D gene: TRBD1; CDR3 DNA: TGTGCCTGGAGTGCTGGACAGGGATATGGCTACACCTTC; CDR3 protein: CAWSAGQGYGYTF
J gene: TRBJ1-1; clone size: .; V gene: TRBV7-2; D gene: .; CDR3 DNA: TGTGCCAGCAGCCCCGGGGGTAGTCGGAACACTGAAGCTTTCTTT; CDR3 protein: CASSPGGSRNTEAFF
J gene: TRBJ2-3; clone size: .; V gene: TRBV14; D gene: .; CDR3 DNA: TGTGCCAGCAGCCAAGCGGGCACAGATACGCAGTATTTT; CDR3 protein: CASSQAGTDTQYF
J gene: TRBJ1-1; clone size: .; V gene: TRBV6-4; D gene: TRBD1; CDR3 DNA: TGTGCCAGCAGTGACCGACAGGGGGAGGCTTTCTTT; CDR3 protein: CASSDRQGEAFF
J gene: TRBJ1-1; clone size: .; V gene: TRBV6-6; D gene: TRBD1; CDR3 DNA: TGTGCCAGCACTACCTTGAGAAGGGGGCCTGACACTGAAGCTTTCTTT; CDR3 protein: CASTTLRRGPDTEAFF
J gene: TRBJ1-6; clone size: .; V gene: TRBV6-5; D gene: .; CDR3 DNA: TGTGCCAGTAGCGGCGGAAGCTCCTATAATTCACCCCTCCACTTT; CDR3 protein: CASSGGSSYNSPLHF
J gene: TRBJ2-1; clone size: once; V gene: TRBV2; D gene: TRBD1; CDR3 DNA: TGTGCCAGCAAATTCCAGGGGGCGTCAGGTAATGAGCAGTTCTTC; CDR3 protein: CASKFQGASGNEQFF
J gene: TRBJ1-4; clone size: .; V gene: TRBV4-2; D gene: TRBD1; CDR3 DNA: TGTGCCAGCAGCCAAGACGGGACAGGGGCAACTAATGAAAAACTGTTTTTT; CDR3 protein: CASSQDGTGATNEKLFF
J gene: TRBJ2-7; clone size: .; V gene: TRBV3-1/TRBV3-2; D gene: .; CDR3 DNA: TGTGCCAGCAGCCAAAGTATAGGGGACGAGCAGTACTTC; CDR3 protein: CASSQSIGDEQYF
J gene: TRBJ1-1; clone size: .; V gene: TRBV7-2; D gene: .; CDR3 DNA: TGTGCCAGCAGCTTATGGGGCAATGTGAACACTGAAGCTTTCTTT; CDR3 protein: CASSLWGNVNTEAFF
J gene: TRBJ2-2; clone size: once; V gene: TRBV6-5; D gene: .; CDR3 DNA: TGTGCCAGCAGTCGACACTCCACCGGGGAGCTGTTTTTT; CDR3 protein: CASSRHSTGELFF
J gene: TRBJ2-7; clone size: .; V gene: TRBV5-5; D gene: TRBD1; CDR3 DNA: TGTGCCAGCAGCCGTTATACCGGGACAGTCTCCTACGAGCAGTACTTC; CDR3 protein: CASSRYTGTVSYEQYF
J gene: TRBJ2-6; clone size: .; V gene: TRBV15; D gene: TRBD2; CDR3 DNA: TGTGCCACCAGCAGATCGATTAGCGGGAGGGCCTCTGGGGCCAACGTCCTGACTTTC; CDR3 protein: CATSRSISGRASGANVLTF
J gene: TRBJ1-2; clone size: .; V gene: TRBV5-6; D gene: TRBD1; CDR3 DNA: TGTGCCAGCAGCTCCGGGACAGTGAACTATGGCTACACCTTC; CDR3 protein: CASSSGTVNYGYTF
J gene: TRBJ2-3; clone size: once; V gene: TRBV3-1/TRBV3-2; D gene: TRBD2; CDR3 DNA: TGTGCCAGCAGCTCCAGGACTAGCGGGAGTTGGGATACGCAGTATTTT; CDR3 protein: CASSSRTSGSWDTQYF
J gene: TRBJ1-2; clone size: .; V gene: TRBV5-6; D gene: .; CDR3 DNA: TGTGCCAGCAGCCCCACGGGGTTGTATGGCTACACCTTC; CDR3 protein: CASSPTGLYGYTF
J gene: TRBJ1-2; clone size: .; V gene: TRBV7-9; D gene: TRBD1; CDR3 DNA: TGTGCCAGCTCCGGGGGCAGGGGGTCCTATGGCTACACCTTC; CDR3 protein: CASSGGRGSYGYTF
J gene: TRBJ2-7; clone size: .; V gene: TRBV5-4; D gene: TRBD2; CDR3 DNA: TGTGCCAGCAGGACAACGGGAGGCCGTAGCTCCTACGAGCAGTACTTC; CDR3 protein: CASRTTGGRSSYEQYF
J gene: TRBJ2-7; clone size: .; V gene: TRBV11-3; D gene: .; CDR3 DNA: TGTGCCAGCAGCTTGTTACGGGAGAGGCACGAGCAGTACTTC; CDR3 protein: CASSLLRERHEQYF
J gene: TRBJ1-4; clone size: .; V gene: TRBV30; D gene: .; CDR3 DNA: TGTGCCTGGAGTGTAAGGCACAGGGAAGAAAAACTGTTTTTT; CDR3 protein: CAWSVRHREEKLFF
J gene: TRBJ2-7; clone size: .; V gene: TRBV7-2; D gene: .; CDR3 DNA: TGTGCCAGCAGATTTACAGGGCACTACGAGCAGTACTTC; CDR3 protein: CASRFTGHYEQYF
J gene: TRBJ2-7; clone size: .; V gene: TRBV27; D gene: .; CDR3 DNA: TGTGCCAACCTGTGGGGGGTTCCAACCTACGAGCAGTACTTC; CDR3 protein: CANLWGVPTYEQYF
J gene: TRBJ2-1; clone size: .; V gene: TRBV5-1; D gene: TRBD1; CDR3 DNA: TGCGCCAGCAGCACGGGGACAGGGAACTCCTACAATGAGCAGTTCTTC; CDR3 protein: CASSTGTGNSYNEQFF
J gene: TRBJ2-2; clone size: .; V gene: TRBV5-1; D gene: .; CDR3 DNA: TGCGCCAGCAGCTACGGACTTGGGATGGGGGAGCTGTTTTTT; CDR3 protein: CASSYGLGMGELFF